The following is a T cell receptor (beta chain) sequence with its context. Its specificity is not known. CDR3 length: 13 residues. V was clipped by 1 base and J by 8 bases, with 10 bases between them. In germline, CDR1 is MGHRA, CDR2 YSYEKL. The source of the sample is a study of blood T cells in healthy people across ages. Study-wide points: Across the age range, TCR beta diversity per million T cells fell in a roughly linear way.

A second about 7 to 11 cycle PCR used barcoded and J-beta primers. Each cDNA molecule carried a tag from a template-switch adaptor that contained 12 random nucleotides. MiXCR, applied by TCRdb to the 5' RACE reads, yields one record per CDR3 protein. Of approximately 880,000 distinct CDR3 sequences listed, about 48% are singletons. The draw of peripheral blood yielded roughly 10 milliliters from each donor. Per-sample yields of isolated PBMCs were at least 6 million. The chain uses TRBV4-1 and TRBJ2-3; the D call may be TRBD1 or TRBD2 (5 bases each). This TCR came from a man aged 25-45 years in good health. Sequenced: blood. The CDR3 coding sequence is TGCGCCAGCAGCCAAGTGGGGCGGGTTACGCAGTATTTT. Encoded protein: CASSQVGRVTQYF.